This entry lists 30 T cell receptor beta chains sequenced from one sample in a study of Tregs in tolerant kidney transplant recipients (dated by TCRdb to between 2018 and 2021). The meaning of the sample's time point label: blood sample drawn before combined kidney and bone marrow transplant. Library preparation was by the immunoSEQ multiplex PCR assay. TCRdb's version of the immuneACCESS table is confined to in-frame rearrangements and falls short of the full clone set. An unresolved V gene accounts for under half of the shortfall where checked; the remainder is of unknown origin. The sample table records about 77,000 clones; approximately 98% of these occur just once. The ten most abundant clones make up 0.55% to 0.6% of the sample. The source was CD4+ T cells from blood, collected before the transplant. Receptor source: a human donor who received a combined kidney and bone marrow transplant.

The J gene is TRBJ2-1, the V gene TRBV5-4; the D gene is possibly TRBD2 (7 bases). Deletions cut 2 bases from V and 4 bases from J, with 13 bases between. The length of the CDR3 is 15 residues. Per germline, CDR1 SGHNT and CDR2 YYREEE (reference sequence). DNA for the CDR3: TGTGCCAGCAGCTTAGGGGGGGCCTCATACAATGAGCAGTTCTTC. Translating gives CASSLGGASYNEQFF.

This clone was seen once. The chain carries TRBV19 and TRBJ1-5; 9 bases are shared with TRBD1. This CDR3 comprises 15 residues. Germline V gene sequence: CDR1 LNHDA, CDR2 SQIVND (reference sequence). V was clipped by 2 bases and J by 4 bases; unmatched bases: 3. As DNA, the CDR3 is TGTGCCAGTAGTATAAGACAGGGGGGAAATCAGCCCCAGCATTTT. Translated, it gives CASSIRQGGNQPQHF.

The chain joins TRBV19 to TRBJ2-3; D is perhaps TRBD2 (6 bases). CDR3 size: 17 residues. Germline CDR1 is LNHDA and CDR2 is SQIVND (reference sequence). V was clipped by 4 bases and J by 5 bases, with 22 bases between them. CDR3 DNA: TGTGCCAGTAGTACAAAGGGGCACCCAACGCGGGGAGATACGCAGTATTTT. This encodes CASSTKGHPTRGDTQYF.

The chain carries TRBV5-1 and TRBJ1-4; possibly TRBD1 for D (6 bases). The CDR3 is 14 residues long. Trimming cost V 4 bases and J 3 bases, with 10 bases left between them. CDR1 and CDR2 from the germline V gene are SGHRS and YFSETQ. The CDR3 spells CASSPQGANEKLFF. The CDR3 DNA follows: TGCGCCAGCAGCCCACAGGGAGCTAATGAAAAACTGTTTTTT. The full variable domain, rest sourced from reference TRBV5-1 and TRBJ1-4, is KAGVTQTPRYLIKTRGQQVTLSCSPISGHRSVSWYQQTPGQGLQFLFEYFSETQRNKGNFPGRFSGRQFSNSRSEMNVSTLELGDSALYLCASSPQGANEKLFFGSGTQLSVL.

This chain connects TRBV30 to TRBJ1-6; D is undetermined. The CDR3 loop spans 15 amino acids. Germline V gene data show CDR1 as GTSNPN and CDR2 as SVGIG (reference sequence). V lost 0 bases to trimming and J lost 2 bases, with 8 bases between them. The CDR3 DNA reads as TGTGCCTGGAGTGTTGAGGGCCCCTATAATTCACCCCTCCACTTT. Translation gives CAWSVEGPYNSPLHF. Variable domain in full (rest from reference TRBV30 and TRBJ1-6): SQTIHQWPATLVQPVGSPLSLECTVEGTSNPNLYWYRQAAGRGLQLLFYSVGIGQISSEVPQNLSASRPQDRQFILSSKKLLLSDSGFYLCAWSVEGPYNSPLHFGNGTRLTVT.

This chain links TRBV19 with TRBJ1-5; D is unresolved. The germline gives CDR1 LNHDA, CDR2 SQIVND (reference sequence). The CDR3 has 16 amino acids. Trimming cost V 3 bases and J 0 bases, with 12 bases left between them. The DNA of the CDR3 is TGTGCCAGTAGTATTCCGGGCGGGGATAGCAATCAGCCCCAGCATTTT. This codes for CASSIPGGDSNQPQHF.

The J gene is TRBJ1-4, the V gene TRBV5-5; 7 bases match TRBD1. The length of the CDR3 is 17 residues. Germline V gene sequence: CDR1 SGHKS, CDR2 YYEKEE (reference sequence). With 2 bases clipped from V and 3 bases from J, the junction kept 10 bases outside the gene matches. The DNA for the CDR3 is TGTGCCAGCAGCTTCCGGGGCAGGGGGGAGTCTAATGAAAAACTGTTTTTT. It specifies CASSFRGRGESNEKLFF.

The chain links TRBV19 to TRBJ2-7; 7 nucleotides align to TRBD1. J gave up 1 base and V 5 bases, and 8 bases lay outside the gene matches. The CDR3 is 15 amino acids. The germline V gene has CDR1 LNHDA and CDR2 SQIVND (reference sequence). This chain's CDR3 is CASSLGTAGSYEQYF. CDR3 coding DNA: TGTGCCAGTAGTCTTGGGACAGCTGGATCCTACGAGCAGTACTTC.

This chain links TRBV9 with TRBJ1-2; 8 bases align to TRBD1. This CDR3 contains 16 residues. The V and J ends lost 0 bases and 2 bases, in that order; junction bases with no gene match: 6. Germline V gene data show CDR1 as SGDLS and CDR2 as YYNGEE. DNA of the CDR3: TGTGCCAGCAGCGTAGCCCGGACAGGGACAAACTATGGCTACACCTTC. Amino acid sequence: CASSVARTGTNYGYTF. Using reference TRBV9 and TRBJ1-2 for the parts outside the CDR3, the full variable domain is DSGVTQTPKHLITATGQRVTLRCSPRSGDLSVYWYQQSLDQGLQFLIQYYNGEERAKGNILERFSAQQFPDLHSELNLSSLELGDSALYFCASSVARTGTNYGYTFGSGTRLTVV.

The genes are TRBV4-2 and TRBJ1-5, with no clear D. V was shortened by 4 bases and J by 5 bases, with 9 bases between the two germline ends. Germline V gene lookup returns CDR1 LGHNA and CDR2 YNFKEQ. The CDR3 extends over 13 amino acids. CDR3 amino acids: CASSRTADQPQHF. The CDR3 bases are TGTGCCAGCAGCCGAACAGCTGATCAGCCCCAGCATTTT.

This clone was observed a few times. The chain recombines TRBV6-4 with TRBJ2-1, with 9 bases aligning to TRBD2. Trimming at V came to 0 bases and at J to 9 bases, leaving 9 bases not matched to a gene. Germline assignment: CDR1 MRHNA and CDR2 SNTAGT. The CDR3 is 16 residues long. The DNA for the CDR3 is TGTGCCAGCAGTGACTCGCATGCGGGAGGGTTGTCTGAGCAGTTCTTC. Its protein is CASSDSHAGGLSEQFF.

The chain couples TRBV5-4 to TRBJ1-4; 9 bases are a match to TRBD1. V lost 4 bases and J lost 6; bases outside the gene matches: 4. This CDR3 contains 14 residues. The germline V gene encodes CDR1 SGHNT and CDR2 YYREEE (reference sequence). The CDR3 spells CASSRTGVDEKLFF. The CDR3 region has the DNA TGTGCCAGCAGCCGGACAGGGGTAGATGAAAAACTGTTTTTT.

The rearrangement uses TRBV10-2 and TRBJ2-3, with TRBD2 matching over 13 bases. Germline V gives CDR1 WSHSY, CDR2 SAAADI. Germline trimming cut 5 bases from V and 5 bases from J; bases unmatched to any gene: 7. There are 16 residues in the CDR3. For the CDR3, the DNA is TGCGCCAGCAGTAGGACTAGCGGGAGTGGCGGAGATACGCAGTATTTT. Protein sequence: CASSRTSGSGGDTQYF.

The rearrangement uses TRBV14 and TRBJ2-7, with TRBD2 matching 10 bases. The V and J ends lost 2 bases and 1 base, in that order; junction bases with no gene match: 5. CDR1 is SGHDN, CDR2 FVKESK, per germline. The CDR3 is 16 residues long. CDR3 nucleotides: TGTGCCAGCAGCCAAACCGGGACTAGCGTTTCCTACGAGCAGTACTTC. This translates into CASSQTGTSVSYEQYF.

The chain employs TRBV9 and TRBJ1-1; D is perhaps TRBD1 (6 bases). Trimming shortened V by 2 bases and J by 2 bases, and 10 bases separated the two germline ends. The V gene's germline CDR1 is SGDLS and CDR2 YYNGEE. This CDR3 comprises 14 residues. CDR3 coding DNA: TGTGCCAGCAGCGTTGGACAGCTCAACACTGAAGCTTTCTTT. Its protein is CASSVGQLNTEAFF. Complete variable domain (other parts from reference TRBV9 and TRBJ1-1): DSGVTQTPKHLITATGQRVTLRCSPRSGDLSVYWYQQSLDQGLQFLIQYYNGEERAKGNILERFSAQQFPDLHSELNLSSLELGDSALYFCASSVGQLNTEAFFGQGTRLTVV.

This chain uses TRBV30 with TRBJ1-6; perhaps TRBD1 as D (6 bases). Germline V lookup: CDR1 GTSNPN, CDR2 SVGIG (reference sequence). This CDR3 spans 14 amino acids. V lost 1 base and J lost 8, with 12 bases in between. CDR3 protein: CAWSESEGDSPLHF. The CDR3 DNA reads as TGTGCCTGGAGTGAGTCTGAGGGGGATTCACCCCTCCACTTT.

The chain employs TRBV7-9 and TRBJ2-2; possibly TRBD2 for D (6 bases). The V end was cut by 2 bases, the J end by 7 bases, with 14 bases between. The CDR3 loop spans 15 amino acids. The germline CDR1 and CDR2 sequences are SEHNR and FQNEAQ (reference sequence). In nucleotides, the CDR3 is TGTGCCAGCAGCTTATCCACCGTGGGGGGCGGGGAGCTGTTTTTT. Protein: CASSLSTVGGGELFF.

The chain couples TRBV25-1 to TRBJ1-2, with unresolved D. CDR1 MGHDK and CDR2 SYGVNS come from the germline V gene. V shed 3 bases and J shed 5 bases, with 10 bases lying between them. The CDR3 spans 13 residues. CDR3 sequence reads: CASSDGSRYGYTF. The DNA for the CDR3 is TGTGCCAGCAGTGACGGGTCGAGATATGGCTACACCTTC.

The rearrangement links TRBV6-6 to TRBJ2-7; weak D call: TRBD1 (7 bases). Deletions cut 8 bases from V and 3 bases from J, with 20 bases between. This CDR3 comprises 15 residues. CDR1 is MNHNY and CDR2 is SVGAGI in the germline V gene (reference sequence). CDR3 in DNA: TGTGCCAGCTCTAGGAGGGGGACAGTGGTCTACGAGCAGTACTTC. This translates into CASSRRGTVVYEQYF.

This clone has a single count. V gene TRBV6-6 combines with J gene TRBJ2-7, with TRBD2 identical over 9 bases. With 1 base clipped from V and 3 bases from J, the junction kept 1 base outside the gene matches. This CDR3 has 14 amino acids. Germline CDR1 MNHNY, CDR2 SVGAGI (reference sequence). The CDR3 is CASSYFSGSYEQYF. CDR3 nucleotides: TGTGCCAGCAGTTACTTTAGCGGGAGCTACGAGCAGTACTTC.

The chain combines TRBV5-1 with TRBJ2-5; tentatively, D is TRBD1 (6 bases). The V gene lost 4 bases and the J gene lost 2 bases, with 15 bases spanning the gap. Germline-derived CDR1 and CDR2 are SGHRS and YFSETQ. CDR3 size: 15 residues. DNA of the CDR3: TGCGCCAGCAGCACCCTGACAGGAAAGCAAGAGACCCAGTACTTC. As protein: CASSTLTGKQETQYF. Together with reference TRBV5-1 and TRBJ2-5, the CDR3 gives the full variable domain: KAGVTQTPRYLIKTRGQQVTLSCSPISGHRSVSWYQQTPGQGLQFLFEYFSETQRNKGNFPGRFSGRQFSNSRSEMNVSTLELGDSALYLCASSTLTGKQETQYFGPGTRLLVL.

The chain links TRBV7-2 to TRBJ2-1, with D uncertain. This CDR3 spans 12 amino acids. CDR1 and CDR2 from the germline V gene are SGHTA and FQGNSA. Deletions cut 1 base from V and 9 bases from J, with 7 bases between. The DNA for the CDR3 is TGTGCCAGCAGCTTAGGGGCAACTGAGCAGTTCTTC. Residues: CASSLGATEQFF.

The chain links TRBV11-2 to TRBJ2-7; TRBD2 might be the D (6 bases). In germline, CDR1 is SGHAT, CDR2 FQNNGV. The CDR3 loop spans 16 amino acids. V was cut by 5 bases and J by 4 bases, with 21 bases left in between. The CDR3 DNA reads TGTGCCAGCAGCCGGGGAGGCCCAATTTCTGATTACGAGCAGTACTTC. Its translation is CASSRGGPISDYEQYF. Combining the CDR3 with reference TRBV11-2 and TRBJ2-7 gives the whole variable domain EAGVAQSPRYKIIEKRQSVAFWCNPISGHATLYWYQQILGQGPKLLIQFQNNGVVDDSQLPKDRFSAERLKGVDSTLKIQPAKLEDSAVYLCASSRGGPISDYEQYFGPGTRLTVT.

The CDR3 sequence is CASSFDRGQRSGYTF. Written as DNA, the CDR3 is TGCGCCAGCAGCTTTGACAGGGGGCAAAGAAGTGGCTACACCTTC. The chain has TRBV5-1 and TRBJ1-2; TRBD1 matches at 10 bases. Per germline, CDR1 SGHRS and CDR2 YFSETQ. V shed 2 bases, J shed 7 bases, and the junction held 8 bases outside the gene matches. The length of the CDR3 is 15 residues.

This chain uses TRBV4-1 with TRBJ1-6, with D possibly TRBD1 on 5 matching bases. CDR3 length equals 15 residues. Germline V gene sequence: CDR1 MGHRA, CDR2 YSYEKL. The ends were cut back, 3 bases at V and 5 bases at J, with 11 bases in the middle. Written as DNA, the CDR3 is TGCGCCAGCAGCCAGAGGACACACGATAATTCACCCCTCCACTTT. This translates into CASSQRTHDNSPLHF.

V and J are TRBV6-6 and TRBJ1-5; 9 nucleotides line up with TRBD1. Germline V CDR1 and CDR2: MNHNY, SVGAGI (reference sequence). V was pared by 7 bases and J by 6 bases, with 10 bases of the junction left unmatched. The CDR3 is 15 residues long. CDR3 sequence reads: CASTPTGGGSQPQHF. The CDR3 region has the DNA TGTGCCAGCACCCCTACAGGGGGCGGGAGTCAGCCCCAGCATTTT.

The V gene is TRBV6-5, the J gene TRBJ1-3; 8 bases align to TRBD1. There are 13 residues in the CDR3. Germline V lookup: CDR1 MNHEY, CDR2 SVGAGI. After removal of 6 bases from V and 8 bases from J, the junction contained 6 bases not matched to a gene. The CDR3 sequence: CASRDTGGYTIYF. CDR3 DNA sequence: TGTGCCAGCAGAGATACAGGGGGATACACCATATATTTT.

This clone was seen a single time. CDR3 in amino acids: CASSLVGTGHIQYF. The CDR3 nucleotides are TGCGCCAGCAGCTTGGTCGGGACAGGGCACATTCAGTACTTC. The chain employs TRBV5-1 and TRBJ2-4, with 9 bases fitting TRBD1. This CDR3 comprises 14 residues. Trimming took 0 bases from V and 8 from J; bases not matched to a gene: 3. Germline CDR1 is SGHRS and CDR2 is YFSETQ.

The chain is built from TRBV19 and TRBJ2-6, with TRBD1 matching 8 bases. This CDR3 is built from 14 residues. Trimming took 9 bases from V and 11 from J; bases not matched to a gene: 12. Germline assignment: CDR1 LNHDA and CDR2 SQIVND (reference sequence). The CDR3 protein is CASLRQGPPYVLTF. The CDR3 DNA sequence: TGTGCCAGCCTACGACAGGGGCCTCCCTACGTCCTGACTTTC.

The chain carries TRBV19 and TRBJ2-7; 7 bases map to TRBD1. In germline, CDR1 is LNHDA, CDR2 SQIVND (reference sequence). After removal of 4 bases from V and 6 bases from J, the junction contained 9 bases not matched to a gene. CDR3 length equals 14 residues. The CDR3 sequence is CASSKATGSSEQYF. The CDR3 bases are TGTGCCAGTAGTAAGGCGACAGGGTCTTCCGAGCAGTACTTC.